Below are 28 T cell receptor beta chains sequenced from a single sample in a study of lymphopenia after photon versus proton radiotherapy. Sequencing used immunoSEQ multiplex PCR; TCRdb keeps in-frame clones, though not all of them. The data show under 20,000 clones, about nine tenths seen once. Material: peripheral blood, obtained from a patient treated with proton-based radiotherapy. These receptors were obtained from a man between 65 and 85 years old with pancreatic cancer.

The rearrangement links TRBV7-3 to TRBJ2-5, with TRBD2 matching 7 bases. CDR1 is SGHTA and CDR2 is FQGTGA in the germline V gene. Unmatched junction bases numbered 12, after V lost 4 bases and J lost 4 bases. The CDR3 spans 16 residues. This chain's CDR3 is CASSYSTGRGGETQYF. The CDR3 DNA sequence: TGTGCCAGCAGCTACTCGACGGGGAGGGGCGGAGAGACCCAGTACTTC. Filled out from reference TRBV7-3 and TRBJ2-5, the complete variable domain reads GAGVSQTPSNKVTEKGKYVELRCDPISGHTALYWYRQSLGQGPEFLIYFQGTGAADDSGLPNDRFFAVRPEGSVSTLKIQRTERGDSAVYLCASSYSTGRGGETQYFGPGTRLLVL.

The rearrangement joins TRBV4-2 to TRBJ2-3; TRBD2 matches at 13 bases. V lost 3 bases, J lost 6 bases, and 6 bases stayed unmatched. The CDR3 loop spans 16 amino acids. The V gene's germline CDR1 is LGHNA and CDR2 YNFKEQ. CDR3 nucleotides: TGTGCCAGCAGCCATGCAGGGACTAGCGGGACCGATACGCAGTATTTT. This codes for CASSHAGTSGTDTQYF.

This chain connects TRBV23-1 to TRBJ1-1; D not certain. TRBV23-1 is given ORF status, its function remaining uncertain. CDR3 length: 16 amino acids. V was shortened by 1 base and J by 6 bases, with 18 bases between the two germline ends. This CDR3 is CASSQYSGYEQPEAFF. The CDR3 region has the DNA TGCGCCAGCAGTCAATATTCGGGGTATGAGCAGCCTGAAGCTTTCTTT.

The V and J genes are TRBV2 and TRBJ1-4; TRBD1 might be the D (6 bases). V dropped 6 bases and J dropped 5 bases, with 16 bases sitting between them. CDR1 is SNHLY, CDR2 FYNNEI, per germline. The CDR3 loop spans 15 amino acids. CDR3 in amino acids: CASSVHRTENEKLFF. The CDR3 DNA follows: TGTGCCAGCAGCGTCCATAGGACAGAGAATGAAAAACTGTTTTTT.

The chain joins TRBV18 to TRBJ1-3; D possibly corresponds to TRBD1 (6 bases). The CDR3 length is 16 residues. V lost 4 bases to trimming and J lost 0 bases, with 13 bases between them. CDR1 and CDR2 from the germline V gene are KGHSH and LQKENI. The CDR3 DNA is TGTGCCAGCTCACTCCCGACAGGACACTCTGGAAACACCATATATTTT. It encodes CASSLPTGHSGNTIYF.

The genes are TRBV5-6 and TRBJ1-1, with no clear D. The germline CDR1 and CDR2 sequences are SGHDT and YYEEEE. The ends were cut back, 3 bases at V and 3 bases at J, with 15 bases in the middle. This CDR3 comprises 15 residues. The CDR3 here is CASSSDRGRDTEAFF. The CDR3 DNA reads as TGTGCCAGCAGCTCCGATCGTGGACGGGACACTGAAGCTTTCTTT.

This clone appeared a few times. V usage is TRBV29-1 and J usage is TRBJ1-1; 7 bases map to TRBD1. The CDR3 consists of 14 residues. The V gene end was trimmed by 4 bases and the J gene end by 4 bases; junction bases not matched to a gene: 9. CDR1 is SQVTM, CDR2 ANQGSEA, per germline. CDR3 nucleotides: TGCAGCGTTGGAGAGACAGGGTCGGTCACTGAAGCTTTCTTT. Translation gives CSVGETGSVTEAFF.

This chain joins TRBV5-6 and TRBJ2-3; 8 bases line up with TRBD1. This CDR3 comprises 14 residues. CDR1 is SGHDT and CDR2 is YYEEEE in the germline V gene. V lost 2 bases to trimming and J lost 7 bases; unmatched junction nucleotides: 6. As DNA, the CDR3 is TGTGCCAGCAGCTTTCGAGACAGGGGATATACGCAGTATTTT. Translation: CASSFRDRGYTQYF.

The chain has TRBV11-2 and TRBJ1-4; 9 bases map to TRBD1. Germline V gene data show CDR1 as SGHAT and CDR2 as FQNNGV. Trimming took 4 bases from V and 5 from J; bases not matched to a gene: 5. The CDR3 length is 15 residues. CDR3 loop: CASSWGTGKNEKLFF. The DNA of the CDR3 is TGTGCCAGCAGCTGGGGGACAGGGAAAAATGAAAAACTGTTTTTT.

J is TRBJ2-1 and V is TRBV25-1, with 8 bases fitting TRBD2. Germline V lookup: CDR1 MGHDK, CDR2 SYGVNS. CDR3 size: 18 residues. Trimming took 4 bases from V and 1 from J; bases not matched to a gene: 12. CDR3 coding DNA: TGTGCCAGCAGTGGGGGACTAGGGGAGGCCCGGTCCTACAATGAGCAGTTCTTC. This translates into CASSGGLGEARSYNEQFF.

The genes are TRBV2 and TRBJ1-1, with TRBD1 as a possible D gene (5 bases). Per the germline V gene, CDR1 is SNHLY and CDR2 is FYNNEI. CDR3 length: 15 residues. Trimming shortened V by 2 bases and J by 3 bases, and 13 bases separated the two germline ends. The CDR3 DNA reads TGTGCCAGCAGTGAAAGAGGGGTAAGGTACACTGAAGCTTTCTTT. Amino acid sequence: CASSERGVRYTEAFF.

The chain uses TRBV10-3 and TRBJ1-5; the D gene is possibly TRBD1 (5 bases). This CDR3 has 13 residues. V lost 10 bases and J lost 0, with 10 bases in between. Germline V gene lookup returns CDR1 ENHRY and CDR2 SYGVKD. As DNA, the CDR3 is TGTGCCAACCAGGGAGGTAGCAATCAGCCCCAGCATTTT. It specifies CANQGGSNQPQHF.

J is TRBJ2-1 and V is TRBV10-1; D remains unclear. In germline, CDR1 is WNHNN, CDR2 SYGVQD (reference sequence). V was trimmed by 3 bases and J by 7 bases, leaving 13 bases between them. The CDR3 sequence is 14 residues long. The CDR3 is CASSESYGGNEQFF. Here the CDR3 DNA reads TGCGCCAGCAGTGAATCGTACGGTGGGAATGAGCAGTTCTTC.

The chain recombines TRBV11-3 with TRBJ2-1; D is ambiguous. The CDR3 is 14 amino acids. Germline V gene lookup returns CDR1 SGHNT and CDR2 YENEEA. Trimming took 4 bases from V and 3 from J, leaving 10 bases between them. Written as DNA, the CDR3 is TGTGCCAGCAGCTCATTAGCTGACTACAATGAGCAGTTCTTC. Amino acids: CASSSLADYNEQFF.

The chain uses TRBV7-3 and TRBJ2-1, with D uncertain. The CDR3 loop spans 12 amino acids. V dropped 1 base and J dropped 8 bases, with 6 bases sitting between them. Germline lookup yields CDR1 SGHTA and CDR2 FQGTGA. The CDR3 region has the DNA TGTGCCAGCAGCTTAAGACCAGATGAGCAGTTCTTC. Translated: CASSLRPDEQFF.

The chain combines TRBV21-1 with TRBJ2-1; the D call TRBD1 from the table was never checked on the DNA. TRBV21-1 is an annotated pseudogene. The CDR3 length is 17 residues. CDR3 sequence reads: CASNAGQGDRNYNEQFF. CDR3 nucleotides: TGTGCCAGCAACGCGGGACAGGGGGACCGTAATTACAATGAGCAGTTCTTC.

The chain couples TRBV30 to TRBJ1-4; D is unresolved. CDR3 length equals 14 residues. Germline lookup yields CDR1 GTSNPN and CDR2 SVGIG (reference sequence). V lost 0 bases and J lost 4, with 9 bases in between. The CDR3 protein is CAWSVPGVNEKLFF. CDR3 DNA: TGTGCCTGGAGTGTACCCGGGGTTAATGAAAAACTGTTTTTT.

This sequence joins TRBV30 and TRBJ2-5; D gene ambiguous. The ends were cut back, 2 bases at V and 3 bases at J, with 10 bases in the middle. This CDR3 has 13 residues. Germline V CDR1 and CDR2: GTSNPN, SVGIG (reference sequence). CDR3 bases: TGTGCCTGGAGTCCCGGTTACAAAGAGACCCAGTACTTC. Translating it yields CAWSPGYKETQYF.

V gene TRBV9 combines with J gene TRBJ1-2; no clear D gene. The CDR3 covers 17 residues. V was cut by 0 bases and J by 0 bases, with 15 bases left in between. The germline V gene has CDR1 SGDLS and CDR2 YYNGEE. CDR3 DNA sequence: TGTGCCAGCAGCGTAGGAGGCCAGGACTCCTCTAACTATGGCTACACCTTC. The encoded protein is CASSVGGQDSSNYGYTF. The variable domain in full, with the rest retrieved from reference TRBV9 and TRBJ1-2, is DSGVTQTPKHLITATGQRVTLRCSPRSGDLSVYWYQQSLDQGLQFLIQYYNGEERAKGNILERFSAQQFPDLHSELNLSSLELGDSALYFCASSVGGQDSSNYGYTFGSGTRLTVV.

This sequence joins TRBV5-5 and TRBJ2-7; D unresolved. Germline CDR1 and CDR2: SGHKS and YYEKEE (reference sequence). The CDR3 covers 14 residues. V lost 0 bases and J 2 bases, leaving 9 bases between the germline ends. The CDR3 DNA reads TGTGCCAGCAGCTTGGATTCACCTCCCTACGAGCAGTACTTC. It codes for CASSLDSPPYEQYF. Variable domain in full (rest from reference TRBV5-5 and TRBJ2-7): DAGVTQSPTHLIKTRGQQVTLRCSPISGHKSVSWYQQVLGQGPQFIFQYYEKEERGRGNFPDRFSARQFPNYSSELNVNALLLGDSALYLCASSLDSPPYEQYFGPGTRLTVT.

This clone was seen a few times. This chain uses TRBV30 with TRBJ1-6, with D perhaps matching TRBD1 (6 bases). The ends were cut back, 3 bases at V and 4 bases at J, with 7 bases in the middle. Germline V CDR1 and CDR2: GTSNPN, SVGIG (reference sequence). The CDR3 consists of 13 residues. CDR3 sequence: CAWRDSYNSPLHF. The DNA for the CDR3 is TGTGCCTGGAGGGACAGTTATAATTCACCCCTCCACTTT.

J is TRBJ1-6 and V is TRBV19; D possibly corresponds to TRBD1 (5 bases). V was cut by 6 bases and J by 7 bases, with 13 bases left in between. Germline CDR1 LNHDA, CDR2 SQIVND (reference sequence). This CDR3 spans 14 amino acids. The CDR3: CASSLLGGNSPLHF. The CDR3 coding sequence is TGTGCCAGTAGCCTCCTCGGGGGGAATTCACCCCTCCACTTT.

The rearrangement uses TRBV2 and TRBJ2-2; 7 bases align to TRBD1. This CDR3 is built from 14 residues. J gave up 4 bases and V 6 bases, and 5 bases lay outside the gene matches. Germline V CDR1 and CDR2: SNHLY, FYNNEI. CDR3 in amino acids: CASRTGQTTGELFF. The CDR3 nucleotides are TGTGCCAGCAGGACGGGACAGACCACCGGGGAGCTGTTTTTT.

The chain carries TRBV5-4 and TRBJ2-3; D is uncertain. Germline V lookup: CDR1 SGHNT, CDR2 YYREEE (reference sequence). Trimming removed 3 bases from V and 2 bases from J, with 7 bases in between. CDR3 length equals 13 residues. The CDR3, as DNA: TGTGCCAGCAGCTCCGGAAACACAGATACGCAGTATTTT. Protein sequence: CASSSGNTDTQYF. Full variable domain (remainder filled in from reference TRBV5-4 and TRBJ2-3): ETGVTQSPTHLIKTRGQQVTLRCSSQSGHNTVSWYQQALGQGPQFIFQYYREEENGRGNFPPRFSGLQFPNYSSELNVNALELDDSALYLCASSSGNTDTQYFGPGTRLTVL.

The genes are TRBV5-5 and TRBJ1-4, with TRBD1 as a possible D gene (5 bases). Germline CDR1 reads SGHKS; CDR2 reads YYEKEE (reference sequence). V shed 1 base and J shed 2 bases, with 15 bases lying between them. The CDR3 runs to 17 residues. CDR3 in DNA: TGTGCCAGCAGCTTGTTCCAGGGTACCCCTACTAATGAAAAACTGTTTTTT. It encodes CASSLFQGTPTNEKLFF.

This clone was counted once. CDR3 sequence reads: CASGLAGEYNEQFF. In DNA form, the CDR3 reads TGTGCCAGTGGACTAGCGGGGGAGTACAATGAGCAGTTCTTC. V gene TRBV7-3 combines with J gene TRBJ2-1; TRBD2 agrees at 13 bases. CDR1 is SGHTA and CDR2 is FQGTGA in the germline V gene. Losses at the gene ends were 9 bases for V and 4 bases for J; bases not matched to a gene: 3. The CDR3 has 14 amino acids.

This clone came up once. The J gene is TRBJ2-1, the V gene TRBV5-1, with unresolved D. Trimming pared 4 bases from V and 0 bases from J, leaving 11 bases between. CDR1 is SGHRS and CDR2 is YFSETQ in the germline V gene. The CDR3 has 15 residues. This chain's CDR3 is CASSPETSSYNEQFF. The CDR3, as DNA: TGCGCCAGCAGCCCAGAAACGAGCTCCTACAATGAGCAGTTCTTC.

This clone was found a few times. V gene TRBV5-1 combines with J gene TRBJ1-2, with 8 bases fitting TRBD1. Per germline, CDR1 SGHRS and CDR2 YFSETQ. The V segment lost 1 base and the J segment 0 bases; nucleotides outside the gene matches: 2. This CDR3 spans 15 amino acids. CDR3 residues: CASSLRTGSNYGYTF. In DNA form, the CDR3 reads TGCGCCAGCAGCTTGAGGACAGGGTCTAACTATGGCTACACCTTC. Filled out from reference TRBV5-1 and TRBJ1-2, the complete variable domain reads KAGVTQTPRYLIKTRGQQVTLSCSPISGHRSVSWYQQTPGQGLQFLFEYFSETQRNKGNFPGRFSGRQFSNSRSEMNVSTLELGDSALYLCASSLRTGSNYGYTFGSGTRLTVV.